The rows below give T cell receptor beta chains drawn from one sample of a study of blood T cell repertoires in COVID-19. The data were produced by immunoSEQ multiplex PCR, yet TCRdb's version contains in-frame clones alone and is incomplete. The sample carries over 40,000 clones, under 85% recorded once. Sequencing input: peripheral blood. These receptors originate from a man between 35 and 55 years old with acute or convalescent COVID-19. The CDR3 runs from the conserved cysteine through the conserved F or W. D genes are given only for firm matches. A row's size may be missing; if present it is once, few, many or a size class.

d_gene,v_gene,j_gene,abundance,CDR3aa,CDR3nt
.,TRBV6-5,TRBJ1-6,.,CASGQWGDNSPLHF,TGTGCCAGCGGGCAGTGGGGCGATAATTCACCCCTCCACTTT
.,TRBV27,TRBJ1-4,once,CASTSGVRREKLFF,TGTGCCAGCACTTCCGGAGTTAGGAGAGAAAAACTGTTTTTT
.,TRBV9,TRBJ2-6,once,CASSVGSSGANVLTF,TGTGCCAGCAGCGTAGGGAGCTCTGGGGCCAACGTCCTGACTTTC
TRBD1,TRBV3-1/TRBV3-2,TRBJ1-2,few,CASSQGEQGYGYTF,TGTGCCAGCAGCCAAGGAGAACAGGGGTATGGCTACACCTTC
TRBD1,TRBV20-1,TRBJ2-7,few,CSASRTGGGRSYEQYF,TGCAGTGCTAGTCGGACAGGGGGCGGAAGGTCCTACGAGCAGTACTTC
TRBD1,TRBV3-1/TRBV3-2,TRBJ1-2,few,CASRGTGIGYTF,TGTGCCAGCAGGGGGACAGGGATTGGCTACACCTTC
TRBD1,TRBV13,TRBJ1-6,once,CASSLGGQGFGNSPLHF,TGTGCCAGCAGCTTAGGGGGACAGGGATTCGGGAATTCACCCCTCCACTTT
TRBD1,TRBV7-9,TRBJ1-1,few,CASSSRGMNTEAFF,TGTGCCAGCAGCTCCAGGGGGATGAACACTGAAGCTTTCTTT
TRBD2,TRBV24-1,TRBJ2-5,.,CATSDPSGGDQETQYF,TGTGCCACCAGTGACCCTAGCGGGGGGGACCAAGAGACCCAGTACTTC
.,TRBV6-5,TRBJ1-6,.,CASSPGSSYNSPLHF,TGTGCCAGCAGCCCGGGGAGCTCCTATAATTCACCCCTCCACTTT
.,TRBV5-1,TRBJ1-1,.,CASSPNYRNTEAFF,TGCGCCAGCAGCCCGAATTACAGGAACACTGAAGCTTTCTTT
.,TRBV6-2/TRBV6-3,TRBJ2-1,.,CASSSLGASSYNEQFF,TGTGCCAGCAGTTCCCTAGGCGCCTCCTCCTACAATGAGCAGTTCTTC
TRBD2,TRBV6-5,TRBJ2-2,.,CASSPLAGDTGELFF,TGTGCCAGCAGTCCTCTAGCGGGAGACACCGGGGAGCTGTTTTTT
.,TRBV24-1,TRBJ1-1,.,CATKRQEYTEAFF,TGTGCCACCAAAAGACAGGAGTACACTGAAGCTTTCTTT
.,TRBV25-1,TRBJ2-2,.,CASSDPVRWTGELFF,TGTGCCAGCAGTGACCCCGTCCGGTGGACCGGGGAGCTGTTTTTT
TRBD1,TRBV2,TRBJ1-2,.,CASSEMTGYGYTF,TGTGCCAGCAGTGAAATGACAGGGTATGGCTACACCTTC
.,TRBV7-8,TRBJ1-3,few,CASSLDSGSSGNTIYF,TGTGCCAGCAGCTTGGATTCAGGGTCCTCTGGAAACACCATATATTTT
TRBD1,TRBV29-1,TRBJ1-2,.,CSVGEGTVNGYTF,TGCAGCGTTGGAGAGGGGACAGTAAATGGCTACACCTTC
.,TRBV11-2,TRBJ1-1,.,CASSLQFNTEAFF,TGTGCCAGCAGCTTACAATTTAACACTGAAGCTTTCTTT
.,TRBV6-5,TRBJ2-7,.,CASSPTRGTYEQYF,TGTGCCAGCAGTCCCACCCGGGGGACCTACGAGCAGTACTTC
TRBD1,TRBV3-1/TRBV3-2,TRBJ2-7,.,CASSYRDRGTHEQYF,TGTGCCAGCAGCTACCGGGACAGGGGGACCCACGAGCAGTACTTC
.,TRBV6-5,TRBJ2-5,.,CASTGGEETQYF,TGTGCCAGTACAGGGGGGGAAGAGACCCAGTACTTC
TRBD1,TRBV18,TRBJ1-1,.,CASSQLTGVNTEAFF,TGTGCCAGCTCACAACTGACAGGGGTGAACACTGAAGCTTTCTTT